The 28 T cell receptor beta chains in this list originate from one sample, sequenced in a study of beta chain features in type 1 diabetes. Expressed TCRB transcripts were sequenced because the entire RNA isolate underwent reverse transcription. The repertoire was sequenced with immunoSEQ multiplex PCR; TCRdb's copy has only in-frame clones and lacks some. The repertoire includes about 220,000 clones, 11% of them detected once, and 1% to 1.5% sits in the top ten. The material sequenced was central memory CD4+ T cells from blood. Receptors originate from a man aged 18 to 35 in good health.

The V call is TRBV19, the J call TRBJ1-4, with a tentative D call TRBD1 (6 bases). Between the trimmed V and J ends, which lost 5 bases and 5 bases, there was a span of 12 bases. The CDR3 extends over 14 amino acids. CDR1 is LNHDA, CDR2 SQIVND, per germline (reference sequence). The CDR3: CASSQDSYNEKLFF. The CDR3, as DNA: TGTGCCAGTAGTCAGGACAGCTACAATGAAAAACTGTTTTTT.

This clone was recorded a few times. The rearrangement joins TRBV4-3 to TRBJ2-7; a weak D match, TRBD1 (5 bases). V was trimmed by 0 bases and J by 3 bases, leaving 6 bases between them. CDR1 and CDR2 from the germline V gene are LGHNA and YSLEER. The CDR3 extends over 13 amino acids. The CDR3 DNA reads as TGCGCCAGCAGCCAAGACAGGGACTACGAGCAGTACTTC. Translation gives CASSQDRDYEQYF.

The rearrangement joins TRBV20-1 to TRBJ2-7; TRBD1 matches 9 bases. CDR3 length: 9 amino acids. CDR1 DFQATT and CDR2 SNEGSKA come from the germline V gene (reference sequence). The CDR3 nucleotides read TGCAGCACAGGGGGCGGGCAGTACTTC. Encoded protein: CSTGGGQYF.

The CDR3 DNA follows: TGTGCCAGCAGTTCAATCCCGGGGACTACGCAGTATTTT. Protein product: CASSSIPGTTQYF. V gene TRBV6-1 combines with J gene TRBJ2-3, with D perhaps matching TRBD1 or TRBD2 (5 bases each). The CDR3 spans 13 residues. The V gene's germline CDR1 is MNHNS and CDR2 SASEGT. V shed 5 bases and J shed 8 bases, with 14 bases lying between them.

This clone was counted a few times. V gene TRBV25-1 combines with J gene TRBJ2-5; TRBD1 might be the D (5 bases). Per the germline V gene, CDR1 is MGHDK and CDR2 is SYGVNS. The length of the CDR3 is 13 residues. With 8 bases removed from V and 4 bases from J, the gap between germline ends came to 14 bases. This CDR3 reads CASGMAGRETQYF. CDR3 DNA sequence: TGTGCCAGCGGTATGGCAGGGCGAGAGACCCAGTACTTC.

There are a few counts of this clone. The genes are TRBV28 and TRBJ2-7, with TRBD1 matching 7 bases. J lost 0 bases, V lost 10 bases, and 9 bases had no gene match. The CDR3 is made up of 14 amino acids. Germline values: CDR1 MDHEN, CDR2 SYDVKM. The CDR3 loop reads CATVTGAPSYEQYF. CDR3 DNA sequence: TGTGCCACCGTAACAGGGGCCCCCTCCTACGAGCAGTACTTC. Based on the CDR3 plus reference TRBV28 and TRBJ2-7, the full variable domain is DVKVTQSSRYLVKRTGEKVFLECVQDMDHENMFWYRQDPGLGLRLIYFSYDVKMKEKGDIPEGYSVSREKKERFSLILESASTNQTSMYLCATVTGAPSYEQYFGPGTRLTVT.

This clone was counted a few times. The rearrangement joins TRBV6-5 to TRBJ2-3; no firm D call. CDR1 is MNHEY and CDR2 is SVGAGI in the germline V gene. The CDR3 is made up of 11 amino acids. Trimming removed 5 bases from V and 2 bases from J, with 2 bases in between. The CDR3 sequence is CASSNTDTQYF. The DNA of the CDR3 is TGTGCCAGCAGTAACACAGATACGCAGTATTTT.

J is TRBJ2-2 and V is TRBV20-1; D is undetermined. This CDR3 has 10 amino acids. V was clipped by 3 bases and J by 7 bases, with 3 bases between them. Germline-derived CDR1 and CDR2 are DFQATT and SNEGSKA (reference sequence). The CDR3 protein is CSASHGELFF. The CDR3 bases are TGCAGTGCTAGCCACGGGGAGCTGTTTTTT.

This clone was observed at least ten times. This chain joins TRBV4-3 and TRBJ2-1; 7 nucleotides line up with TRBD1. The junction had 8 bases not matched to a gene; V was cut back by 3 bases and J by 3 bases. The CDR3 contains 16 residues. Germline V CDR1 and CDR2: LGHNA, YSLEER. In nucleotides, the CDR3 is TGCGCCAGCAGCCATCATCCCGGGACAGTCTACAATGAGCAGTTCTTC. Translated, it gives CASSHHPGTVYNEQFF.

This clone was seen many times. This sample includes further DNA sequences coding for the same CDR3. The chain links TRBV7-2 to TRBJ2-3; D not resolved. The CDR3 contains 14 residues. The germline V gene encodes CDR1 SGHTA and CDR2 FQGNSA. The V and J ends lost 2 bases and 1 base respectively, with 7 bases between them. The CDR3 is CASSLSAGTDTQYF. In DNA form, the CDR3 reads TGTGCCAGCAGCTTATCGGCGGGCACAGATACGCAGTATTTT.

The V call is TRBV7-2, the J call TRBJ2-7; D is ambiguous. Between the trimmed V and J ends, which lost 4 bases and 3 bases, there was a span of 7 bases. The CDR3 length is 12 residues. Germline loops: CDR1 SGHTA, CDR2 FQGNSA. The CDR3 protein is CASSSNRYEQYF. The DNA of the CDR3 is TGTGCCAGCAGCTCTAATCGCTACGAGCAGTACTTC.

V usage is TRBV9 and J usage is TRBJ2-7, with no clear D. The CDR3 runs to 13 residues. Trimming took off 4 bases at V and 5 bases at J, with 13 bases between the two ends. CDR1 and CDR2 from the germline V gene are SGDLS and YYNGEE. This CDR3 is CASSPTAYDEQYF. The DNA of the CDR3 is TGTGCCAGCAGCCCGACGGCGTACGACGAGCAGTACTTC.

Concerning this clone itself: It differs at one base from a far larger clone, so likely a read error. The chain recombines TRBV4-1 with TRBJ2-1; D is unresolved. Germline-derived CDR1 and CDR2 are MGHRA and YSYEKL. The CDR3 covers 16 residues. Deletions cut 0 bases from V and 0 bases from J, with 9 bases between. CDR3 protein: CASSQDIRNSYNEQFF. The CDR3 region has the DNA TGCGCCAGCAGCCAAGATATTAGGAACTCCTACAATGAGCAGTTCTTC.

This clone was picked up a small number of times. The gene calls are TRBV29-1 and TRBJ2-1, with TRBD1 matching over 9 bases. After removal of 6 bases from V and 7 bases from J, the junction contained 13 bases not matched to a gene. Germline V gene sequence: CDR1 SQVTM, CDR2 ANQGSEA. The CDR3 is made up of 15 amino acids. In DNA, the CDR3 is TGCAGCGTCGCGAGGGACAGGGCCCTAAGTAATGAGCAGTTCTTC. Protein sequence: CSVARDRALSNEQFF.

The DNA of the CDR3 is TGCAGCGTTGATAAACTAGCGGCCTCCTACAATGAGCAGTTCTTC. Translated: CSVDKLAASYNEQFF. The chain joins TRBV29-1 to TRBJ2-1; 8 bases are shared with TRBD2. Germline V lookup: CDR1 SQVTM, CDR2 ANQGSEA. The CDR3 length is 15 residues. The V and J ends lost 3 bases and 0 bases, in that order; junction bases with no gene match: 4.

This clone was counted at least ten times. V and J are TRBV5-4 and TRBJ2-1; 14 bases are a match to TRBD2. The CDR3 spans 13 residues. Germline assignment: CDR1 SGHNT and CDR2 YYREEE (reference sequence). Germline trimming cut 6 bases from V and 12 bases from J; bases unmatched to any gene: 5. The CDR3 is CASTRLAGGTQFF. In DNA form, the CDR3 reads TGTGCCAGCACGCGACTAGCGGGAGGGACGCAGTTCTTC.

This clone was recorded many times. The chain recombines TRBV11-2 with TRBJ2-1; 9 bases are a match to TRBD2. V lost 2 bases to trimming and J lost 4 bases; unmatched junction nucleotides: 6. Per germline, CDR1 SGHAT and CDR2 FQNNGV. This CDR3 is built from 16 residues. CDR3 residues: CASSLSGTSLYNEQFF. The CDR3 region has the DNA TGTGCCAGCAGCTTATCTGGGACTAGCTTGTACAATGAGCAGTTCTTC.

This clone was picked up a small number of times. As DNA, the CDR3 is TGTGCCAGCAGTTTGAGGGGGGTGGAGACCCAGTACTTC. This gives the protein CASSLRGVETQYF. V and J are TRBV28 and TRBJ2-5; perhaps D is TRBD1 or TRBD2 (6 bases each). From germline, CDR1 is MDHEN and CDR2 SYDVKM. Trimming took 3 bases from V and 5 from J, leaving 10 bases between them. This CDR3 comprises 13 residues.

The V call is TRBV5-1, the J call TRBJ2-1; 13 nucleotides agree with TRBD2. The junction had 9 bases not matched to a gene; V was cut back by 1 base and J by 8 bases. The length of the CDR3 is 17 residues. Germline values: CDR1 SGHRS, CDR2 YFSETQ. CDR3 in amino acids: CASSLRTSGSGGDEQFF. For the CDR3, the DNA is TGCGCCAGCAGCTTGCGGACTAGCGGGAGTGGAGGGGATGAGCAGTTCTTC.

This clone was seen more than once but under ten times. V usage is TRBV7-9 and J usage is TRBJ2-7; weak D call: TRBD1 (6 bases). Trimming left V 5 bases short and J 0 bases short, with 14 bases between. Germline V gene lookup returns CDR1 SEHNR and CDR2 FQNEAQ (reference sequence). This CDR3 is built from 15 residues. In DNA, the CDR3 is TGTGCCAGCAGCATGGACAGTTTGAGCTCCTACGAGCAGTACTTC. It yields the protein CASSMDSLSSYEQYF.

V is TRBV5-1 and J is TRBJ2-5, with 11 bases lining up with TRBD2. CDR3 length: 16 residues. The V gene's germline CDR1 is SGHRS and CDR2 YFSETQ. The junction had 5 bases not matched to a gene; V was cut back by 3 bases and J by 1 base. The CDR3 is CASSSGLAEGQETQYF. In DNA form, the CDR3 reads TGCGCCAGCAGCTCGGGACTAGCGGAGGGCCAAGAGACCCAGTACTTC. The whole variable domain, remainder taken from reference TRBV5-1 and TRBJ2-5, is KAGVTQTPRYLIKTRGQQVTLSCSPISGHRSVSWYQQTPGQGLQFLFEYFSETQRNKGNFPGRFSGRQFSNSRSEMNVSTLELGDSALYLCASSSGLAEGQETQYFGPGTRLLVL.

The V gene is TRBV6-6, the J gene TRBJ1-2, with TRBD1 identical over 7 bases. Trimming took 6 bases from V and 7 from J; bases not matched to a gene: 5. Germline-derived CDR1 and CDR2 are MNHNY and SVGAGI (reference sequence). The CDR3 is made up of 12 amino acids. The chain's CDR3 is CASSPHRGGYTF. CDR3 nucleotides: TGTGCCAGCAGCCCTCACAGGGGTGGCTACACCTTC.

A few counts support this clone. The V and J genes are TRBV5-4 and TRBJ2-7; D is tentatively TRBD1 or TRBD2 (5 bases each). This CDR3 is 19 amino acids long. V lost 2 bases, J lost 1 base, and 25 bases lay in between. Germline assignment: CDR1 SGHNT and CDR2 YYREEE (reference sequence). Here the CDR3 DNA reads TGTGCCAGCAGCTTAGATTCCCCAATGGCAGGGAGAGGTTCCTACGAGCAGTACTTC. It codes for CASSLDSPMAGRGSYEQYF.

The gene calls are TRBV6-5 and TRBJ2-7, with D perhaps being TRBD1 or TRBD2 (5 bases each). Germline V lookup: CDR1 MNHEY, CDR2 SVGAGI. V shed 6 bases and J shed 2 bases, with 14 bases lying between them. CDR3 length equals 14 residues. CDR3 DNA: TGTGCCAGCAGCCCTGGCCGGGGCCCCTACGAGCAGTACTTC. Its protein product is CASSPGRGPYEQYF.

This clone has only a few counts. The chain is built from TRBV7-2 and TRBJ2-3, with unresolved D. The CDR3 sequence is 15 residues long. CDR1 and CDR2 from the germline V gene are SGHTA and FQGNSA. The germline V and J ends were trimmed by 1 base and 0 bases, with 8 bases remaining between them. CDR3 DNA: TGTGCCAGCAGCTTAGTTGCCGCTAGCACAGATACGCAGTATTTT. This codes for CASSLVAASTDTQYF.

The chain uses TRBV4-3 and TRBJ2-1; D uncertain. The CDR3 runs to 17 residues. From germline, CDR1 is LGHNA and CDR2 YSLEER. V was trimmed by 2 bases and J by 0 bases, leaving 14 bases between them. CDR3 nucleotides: TGCGCCAGCAGCCAATCCGGCACAGCGAGCTCCTACAATGAGCAGTTCTTC. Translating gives CASSQSGTASSYNEQFF.

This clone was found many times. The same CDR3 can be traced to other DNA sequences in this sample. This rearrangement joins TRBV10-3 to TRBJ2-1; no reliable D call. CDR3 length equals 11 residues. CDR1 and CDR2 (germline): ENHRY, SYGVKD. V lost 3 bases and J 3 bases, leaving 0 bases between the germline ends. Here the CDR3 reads CAISDYNEQFF. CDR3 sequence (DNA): TGTGCCATCAGTGACTACAATGAGCAGTTCTTC.

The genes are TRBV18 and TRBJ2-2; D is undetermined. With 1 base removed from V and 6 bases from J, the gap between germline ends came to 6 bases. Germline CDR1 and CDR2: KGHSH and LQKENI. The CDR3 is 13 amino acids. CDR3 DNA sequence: TGTGCCAGCTCACCACTAACGGCCGGGGAGCTGTTTTTT. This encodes CASSPLTAGELFF.